This passage covers 7 T cell receptor beta chains from one sample sequenced in a study of blood T cell repertoires in COVID-19. This table comes from immunoSEQ multiplex PCR, and its TCRdb copy is limited to in-frame clones, with some not included. The data show 150,000 to 190,000 clones, with approximately 84% seen just once and 8% to 9% held by the top ten. The sequencing input was peripheral blood. These receptors all stem from a woman aged 60 to 75 with COVID-19, enrolled during active disease.

The chain joins TRBV15 to TRBJ2-4; 11 bases align to TRBD2. The CDR3 length is 18 residues. Looked up from germline, CDR1 is LNHNV and CDR2 is YYDKDF (reference sequence). V lost 1 base, J lost 3 bases, and 8 bases stayed unmatched. The CDR3 is CATSRGLAGGADKNIQYF. In DNA form, the CDR3 reads TGTGCCACCAGCAGAGGTCTAGCGGGAGGCGCTGACAAAAACATTCAGTACTTC.

V gene TRBV11-2 combines with J gene TRBJ1-3; a weak D match, TRBD1 (6 bases). The germline CDR1 and CDR2 sequences are SGHAT and FQNNGV. Trimming removed 1 base at V and 0 bases at J, with 19 bases between. The CDR3 sequence is 19 residues long. CDR3 sequence: CASSLGFRQATDSGNTIYF. The DNA for the CDR3 is TGTGCCAGCAGCTTAGGTTTCCGACAGGCGACTGACTCTGGAAACACCATATATTTT. The variable domain in full, with the rest retrieved from reference TRBV11-2 and TRBJ1-3, is EAGVAQSPRYKIIEKRQSVAFWCNPISGHATLYWYQQILGQGPKLLIQFQNNGVVDDSQLPKDRFSAERLKGVDSTLKIQPAKLEDSAVYLCASSLGFRQATDSGNTIYFGEGSWLTVV.

The V call is TRBV18, the J call TRBJ1-1; weak D call: TRBD1 (6 bases). CDR3 length: 15 residues. V was shortened by 3 bases and J by 0 bases, with 11 bases between the two germline ends. Germline CDR1 is KGHSH and CDR2 is LQKENI. CDR3 DNA: TGTGCCAGCTCACCGGCAGGGGAGATGAACACTGAAGCTTTCTTT. Translated: CASSPAGEMNTEAFF.

This clone was found a few times. The rearrangement uses TRBV6-5 and TRBJ1-6; possible D gene TRBD1, 6 bases. The CDR3 sequence is 16 residues long. Germline V gene sequence: CDR1 MNHEY, CDR2 SVGAGI. Trimming removed 4 bases from V and 2 bases from J, with 12 bases in between. The CDR3 DNA is TGTGCCAGCAGTTTCGGACAGAACCCCTATAATTCACCCCTCCACTTT. Amino acid sequence: CASSFGQNPYNSPLHF.

The chain couples TRBV5-1 to TRBJ2-1; D might be TRBD2 (6 bases). The CDR3 runs 14 residues. From germline, CDR1 is SGHRS and CDR2 YFSETQ. V was shortened by 5 bases and J by 4 bases, with 13 bases between the two germline ends. In nucleotides, the CDR3 is TGCGCCAGCAGGCCCCGGGAGTTGTACAATGAGCAGTTCTTC. This codes for CASRPRELYNEQFF.

The rearrangement links TRBV10-3 to TRBJ2-3; 13 positions match TRBD2. The V and J ends lost 2 bases and 4 bases, in that order; junction bases with no gene match: 15. CDR3 length equals 20 residues. Looked up from germline, CDR1 is ENHRY and CDR2 is SYGVKD. The CDR3 sequence is CAISEPLGLAGALNPDTQYF. The CDR3, as DNA: TGTGCCATCAGTGAGCCGTTAGGACTAGCGGGAGCCCTAAACCCAGATACGCAGTATTTT.

The chain has TRBV29-1 and TRBJ1-2; D is perhaps TRBD1 (5 bases). CDR1 SQVTM and CDR2 ANQGSEA come from the germline V gene. V lost 7 bases, J lost 7 bases, and 13 bases lay in between. There are 11 residues in the CDR3. CDR3 in amino acids: CSAGGTPGYTF. The CDR3, as DNA: TGCAGCGCGGGGGGGACTCCTGGCTACACCTTC. The full variable domain, in which reference TRBV29-1 and TRBJ1-2 provide the parts outside the CDR3, is SAVISQKPSRDICQRGTSLTIQCQVDSQVTMMFWYRQQPGQSLTLIATANQGSEATYESGFVIDKFPISRPNLTFSTLTVSNMSPEDSSIYLCSAGGTPGYTFGSGTRLTVV.